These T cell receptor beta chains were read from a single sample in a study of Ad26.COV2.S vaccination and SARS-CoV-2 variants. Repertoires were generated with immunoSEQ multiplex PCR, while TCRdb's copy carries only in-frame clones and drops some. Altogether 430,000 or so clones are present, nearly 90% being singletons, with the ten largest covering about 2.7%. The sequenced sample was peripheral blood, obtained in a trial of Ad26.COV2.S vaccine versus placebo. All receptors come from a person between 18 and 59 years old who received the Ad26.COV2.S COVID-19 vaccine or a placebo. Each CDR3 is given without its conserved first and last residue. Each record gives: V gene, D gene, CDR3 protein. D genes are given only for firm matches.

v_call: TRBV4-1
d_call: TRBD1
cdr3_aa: ASSHPGQADTQY

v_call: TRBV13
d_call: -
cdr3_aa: ASSSSHSNQPQH

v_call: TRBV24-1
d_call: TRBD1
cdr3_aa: ATSDAGTGQQETQY

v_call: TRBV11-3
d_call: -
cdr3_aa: ASSLSPTGGDTEAF

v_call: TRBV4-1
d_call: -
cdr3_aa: ASSQVRLAPKNEQF

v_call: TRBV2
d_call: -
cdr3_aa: ASRVGLNYEQY

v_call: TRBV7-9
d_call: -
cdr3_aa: ASSPRTGFNVLT

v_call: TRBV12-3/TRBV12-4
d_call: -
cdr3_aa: ASRAQTTGELF

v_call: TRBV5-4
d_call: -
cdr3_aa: ASSLDPPDRNYEQY

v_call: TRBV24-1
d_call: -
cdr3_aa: ATSERPGYGYT

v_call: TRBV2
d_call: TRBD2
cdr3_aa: ASAMGLAGTGELF

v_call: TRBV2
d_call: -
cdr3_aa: ASSSGAEQY

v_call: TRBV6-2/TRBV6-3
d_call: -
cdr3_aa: ASSYSTSFGGGYT

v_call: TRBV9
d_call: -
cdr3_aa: ASSVRNNYGYT